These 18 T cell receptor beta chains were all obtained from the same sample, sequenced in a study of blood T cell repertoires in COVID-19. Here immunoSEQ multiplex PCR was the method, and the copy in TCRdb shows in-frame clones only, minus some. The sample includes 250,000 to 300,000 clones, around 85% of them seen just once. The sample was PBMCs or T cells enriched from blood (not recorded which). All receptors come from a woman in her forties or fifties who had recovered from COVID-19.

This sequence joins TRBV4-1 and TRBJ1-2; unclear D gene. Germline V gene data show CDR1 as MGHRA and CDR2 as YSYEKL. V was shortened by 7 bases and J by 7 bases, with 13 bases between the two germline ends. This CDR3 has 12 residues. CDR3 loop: CASNDFIGGYTF. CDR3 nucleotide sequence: TGCGCCAGCAACGACTTCATAGGTGGCTACACCTTC.

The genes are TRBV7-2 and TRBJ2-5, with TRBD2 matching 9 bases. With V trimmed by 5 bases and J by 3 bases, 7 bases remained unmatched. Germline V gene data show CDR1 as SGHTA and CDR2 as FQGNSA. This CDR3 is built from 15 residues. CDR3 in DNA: TGTGCCAGCAGCCTGTTAGCGGGGGAAAAAGAGACCCAGTACTTC. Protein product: CASSLLAGEKETQYF.

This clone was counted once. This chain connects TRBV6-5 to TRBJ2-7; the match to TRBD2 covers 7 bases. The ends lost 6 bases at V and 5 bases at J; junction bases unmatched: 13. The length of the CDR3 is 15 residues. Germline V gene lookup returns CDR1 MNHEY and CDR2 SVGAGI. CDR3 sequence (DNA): TGTGCCAGCAGCAACCTAGGACTAGACGATCACGAGCAGTACTTC. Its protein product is CASSNLGLDDHEQYF.

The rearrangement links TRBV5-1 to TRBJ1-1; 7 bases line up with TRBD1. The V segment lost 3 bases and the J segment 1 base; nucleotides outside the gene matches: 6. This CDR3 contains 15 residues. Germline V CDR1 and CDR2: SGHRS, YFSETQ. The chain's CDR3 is CASSSGQVGNTEAFF. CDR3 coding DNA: TGCGCCAGCAGCTCTGGACAGGTGGGGAACACTGAAGCTTTCTTT.

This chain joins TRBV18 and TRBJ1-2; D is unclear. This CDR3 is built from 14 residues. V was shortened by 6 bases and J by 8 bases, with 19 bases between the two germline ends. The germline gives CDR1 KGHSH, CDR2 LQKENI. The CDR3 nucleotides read TGTGCCAGCTCCAACCAGCTGGCAGGTAAAGGCTACACCTTC. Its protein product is CASSNQLAGKGYTF.

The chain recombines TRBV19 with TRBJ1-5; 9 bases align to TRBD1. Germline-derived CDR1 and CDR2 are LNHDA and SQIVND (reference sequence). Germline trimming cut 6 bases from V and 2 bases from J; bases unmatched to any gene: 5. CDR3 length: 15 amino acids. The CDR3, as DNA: TGTGCCAGTAGAAAAACAGGGGGCCGCAATCAGCCCCAGCATTTT. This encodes CASRKTGGRNQPQHF.

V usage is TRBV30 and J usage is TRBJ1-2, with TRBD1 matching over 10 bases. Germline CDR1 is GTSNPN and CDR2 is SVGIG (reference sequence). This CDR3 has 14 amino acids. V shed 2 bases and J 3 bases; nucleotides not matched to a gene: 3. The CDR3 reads CAWSTTGGDYGYTF. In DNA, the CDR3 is TGTGCCTGGAGTACGACAGGGGGCGACTATGGCTACACCTTC. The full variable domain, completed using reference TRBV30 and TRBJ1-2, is SQTIHQWPATLVQPVGSPLSLECTVEGTSNPNLYWYRQAAGRGLQLLFYSVGIGQISSEVPQNLSASRPQDRQFILSSKKLLLSDSGFYLCAWSTTGGDYGYTFGSGTRLTVV.

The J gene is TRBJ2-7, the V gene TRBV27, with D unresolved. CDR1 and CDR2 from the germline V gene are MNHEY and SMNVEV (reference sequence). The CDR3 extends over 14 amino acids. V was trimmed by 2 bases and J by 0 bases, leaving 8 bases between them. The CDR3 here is CASSLRSPSYEQYF. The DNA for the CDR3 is TGTGCCAGCAGTTTACGTTCCCCCTCCTACGAGCAGTACTTC.

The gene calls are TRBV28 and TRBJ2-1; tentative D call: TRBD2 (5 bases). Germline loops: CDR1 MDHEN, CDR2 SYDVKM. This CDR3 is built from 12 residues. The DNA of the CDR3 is TGTGCAACCCTGGGGAGTCTCAATGAGCAGTTCTTC. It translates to CATLGSLNEQFF.

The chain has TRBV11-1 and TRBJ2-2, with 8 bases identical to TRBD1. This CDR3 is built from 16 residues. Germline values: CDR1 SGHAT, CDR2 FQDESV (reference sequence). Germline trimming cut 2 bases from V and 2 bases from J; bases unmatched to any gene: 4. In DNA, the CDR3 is TGTGCCAGCAGCTTATGGGCAGGGGGCAACACCGGGGAGCTGTTTTTT. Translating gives CASSLWAGGNTGELFF.

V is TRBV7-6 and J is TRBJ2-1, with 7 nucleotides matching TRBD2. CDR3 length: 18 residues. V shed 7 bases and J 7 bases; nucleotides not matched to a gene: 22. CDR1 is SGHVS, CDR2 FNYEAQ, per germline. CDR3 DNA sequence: TGTGCCAGCACCCTAACGAACCCTACAATCGCCGGGAGGAATGAGCAGTTCTTC. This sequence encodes CASTLTNPTIAGRNEQFF.

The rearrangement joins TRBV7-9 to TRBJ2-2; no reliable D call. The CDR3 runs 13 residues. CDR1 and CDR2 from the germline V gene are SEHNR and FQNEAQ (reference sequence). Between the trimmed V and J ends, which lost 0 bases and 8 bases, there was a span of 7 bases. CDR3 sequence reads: CASSLAVGGELFF. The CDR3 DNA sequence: TGTGCCAGCAGCTTAGCTGTCGGGGGGGAGCTGTTTTTT.

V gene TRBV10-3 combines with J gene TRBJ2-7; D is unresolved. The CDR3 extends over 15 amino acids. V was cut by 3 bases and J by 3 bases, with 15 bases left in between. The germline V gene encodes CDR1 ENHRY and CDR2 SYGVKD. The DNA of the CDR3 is TGTGCCATCAGTGACAGCCGAGGCAAGCTCTACGAGCAGTACTTC. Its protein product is CAISDSRGKLYEQYF.

The CDR3 DNA reads as TGTGCCAGCAGCGGGAGGGGTATGGAGACCCAGTACTTC. Translation gives CASSGRGMETQYF. The gene calls are TRBV9 and TRBJ2-5; D is perhaps TRBD2 (6 bases). CDR1 is SGDLS, CDR2 YYNGEE, per germline. The length of the CDR3 is 13 residues. Between the trimmed V and J ends, which lost 3 bases and 5 bases, there was a span of 11 bases.

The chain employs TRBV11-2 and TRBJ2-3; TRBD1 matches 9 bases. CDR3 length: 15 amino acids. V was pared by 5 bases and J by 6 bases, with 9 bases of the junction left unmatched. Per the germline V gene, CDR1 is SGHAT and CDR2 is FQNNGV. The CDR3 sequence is CASSTEGQGSDTQYF. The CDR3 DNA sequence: TGTGCCAGCAGCACCGAAGGACAGGGGTCGGATACGCAGTATTTT.

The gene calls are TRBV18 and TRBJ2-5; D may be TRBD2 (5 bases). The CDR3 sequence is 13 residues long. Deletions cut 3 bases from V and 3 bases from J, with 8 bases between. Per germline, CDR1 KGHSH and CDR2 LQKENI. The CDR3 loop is CASSPGVKETQYF. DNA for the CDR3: TGTGCCAGCTCACCCGGGGTTAAAGAGACCCAGTACTTC.

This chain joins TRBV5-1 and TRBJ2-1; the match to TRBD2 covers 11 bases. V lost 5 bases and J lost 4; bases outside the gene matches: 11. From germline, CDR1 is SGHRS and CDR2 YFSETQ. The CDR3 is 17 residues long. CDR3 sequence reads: CASSSRPGTSGYNEQFF. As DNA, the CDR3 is TGCGCCAGCAGTTCACGGCCCGGGACTAGCGGTTACAATGAGCAGTTCTTC.

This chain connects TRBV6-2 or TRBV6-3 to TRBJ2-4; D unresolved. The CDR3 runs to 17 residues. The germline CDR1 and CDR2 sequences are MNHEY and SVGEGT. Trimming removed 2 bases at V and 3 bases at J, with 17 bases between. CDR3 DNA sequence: TGTGCCAGCAGTTACCTTACAGTCGACCCGTACAAAAACATTCAGTACTTC. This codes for CASSYLTVDPYKNIQYF.